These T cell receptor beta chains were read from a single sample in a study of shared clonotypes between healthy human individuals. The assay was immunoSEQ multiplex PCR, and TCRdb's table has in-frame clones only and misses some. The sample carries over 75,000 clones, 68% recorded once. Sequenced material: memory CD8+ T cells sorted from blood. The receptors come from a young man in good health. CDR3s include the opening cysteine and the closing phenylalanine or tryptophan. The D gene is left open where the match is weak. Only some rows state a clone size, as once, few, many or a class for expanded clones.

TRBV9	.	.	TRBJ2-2	CASSVDASAWAGELFF	TGTGCCAGCAGCGTAGATGCTTCGGCCTGGGCCGGGGAGCTGTTTTTT
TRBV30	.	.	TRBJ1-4	CAWKEPLRNEKLFF	TGTGCCTGGAAGGAACCGCTCCGTAATGAAAAACTGTTTTTT
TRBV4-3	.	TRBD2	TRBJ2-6	CASTKGTSETGANVLTF	TGCGCCAGCACGAAAGGGACTAGCGAGACTGGGGCCAACGTCCTGACTTTC
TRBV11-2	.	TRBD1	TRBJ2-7	CASSPGTGRIYEQYF	TGTGCCAGCAGCCCTGGGACAGGGAGGATCTACGAGCAGTACTTC
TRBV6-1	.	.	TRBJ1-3	CASSVLKLSFSGNTIYF	TGTGCCAGCAGTGTCTTGAAACTGTCGTTCTCTGGAAACACCATATATTTT
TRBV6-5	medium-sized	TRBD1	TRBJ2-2	CASKTGQGETGELFF	TGTGCCAGCAAAACCGGACAGGGTGAGACCGGGGAGCTGTTTTTT
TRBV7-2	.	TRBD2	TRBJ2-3	CASSWTSGSSDTQYF	TGTGCCAGCAGCTGGACTAGCGGGAGTTCAGATACGCAGTATTTT
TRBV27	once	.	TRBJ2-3	CASLPLSGTDTQYF	TGTGCCAGCCTTCCTTTGTCTGGCACAGATACGCAGTATTTT
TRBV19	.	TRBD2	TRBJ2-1	CASSDHSGKSYNEQFF	TGTGCCAGTAGTGATCATAGCGGGAAATCCTACAATGAGCAGTTCTTC
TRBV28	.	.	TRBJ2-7	CASSLAGQPYEQYF	TGTGCCAGCAGTTTAGCCGGCCAACCCTACGAGCAGTACTTC
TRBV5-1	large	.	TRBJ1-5	CASSWEGDQPQHF	TGCGCCAGCAGCTGGGAGGGGGATCAGCCCCAGCATTTT
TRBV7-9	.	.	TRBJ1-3	CASSLGRGNTIYF	TGTGCCAGCAGCTTGGGGAGGGGAAACACCATATATTTT
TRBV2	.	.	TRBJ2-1	CASSDRAGRKLRNEQFF	TGTGCCAGCAGTGATCGGGCTGGGAGGAAGTTACGTAATGAGCAGTTCTTC
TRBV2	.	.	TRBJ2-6	CASTLFGGGANVLTF	TGTGCCAGCACCCTTTTTGGGGGTGGGGCCAACGTCCTGACTTTC
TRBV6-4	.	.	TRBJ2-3	CASSENGGGPDTQYF	TGTGCCAGCAGTGAAAACGGGGGTGGCCCAGATACGCAGTATTTT
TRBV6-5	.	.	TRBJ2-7	CASGGKYEQYF	TGTGCCAGCGGAGGGAAGTACGAGCAGTACTTC
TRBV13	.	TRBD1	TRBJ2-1	CASSNRDRGGHEQFF	TGTGCCAGCAGCAACCGGGACAGGGGCGGACATGAGCAGTTCTTC
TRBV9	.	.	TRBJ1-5	CASIPMGRSQVSLNTDSQPQHF	TGTGCCAGCATCCCAATGGGCCGTTCCCAAGTATCTTTAAACACCGATAGTCAGCCCCAGCATTTT
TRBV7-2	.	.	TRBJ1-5	CASSLVKGGNQPQHF	TGTGCCAGCAGCTTAGTAAAGGGGGGCAATCAGCCCCAGCATTTT
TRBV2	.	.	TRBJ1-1	CASSEGGGGAEAFF	TGTGCCAGCAGTGAAGGGGGGGGAGGGGCTGAAGCTTTCTTT
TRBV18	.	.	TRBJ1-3	CASSPLGILSSGNTIYF	TGTGCCAGCTCACCACTTGGCATACTTAGCTCTGGAAACACCATATATTTT
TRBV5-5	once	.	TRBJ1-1	CASSLSENTEAFF	TGTGCCAGCAGCTTGTCGGAGAACACTGAAGCTTTCTTT
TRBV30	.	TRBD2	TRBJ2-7	CAWMDPGRTFDYEQYF	TGTGCCTGGATGGACCCCGGGAGGACATTCGACTACGAGCAGTACTTC
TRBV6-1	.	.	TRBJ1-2	CATQGGNYGYTF	TGTGCCACGCAAGGGGGGAATTATGGCTACACCTTC
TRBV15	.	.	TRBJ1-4	CATEEQSNEKLFF	TGTGCCACGGAGGAACAATCTAATGAAAAACTGTTTTTT
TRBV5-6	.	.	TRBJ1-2	CASSLQFMEYYGYTF	TGTGCCAGCAGCTTGCAATTTATGGAGTACTATGGCTACACCTTC
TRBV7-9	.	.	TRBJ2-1	CASSFGPYNEQFF	TGTGCCAGCAGCTTTGGACCATACAATGAGCAGTTCTTC
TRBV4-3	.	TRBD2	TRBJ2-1	CASSQDPPSGIYNEQFF	TGCGCCAGCAGCCAAGATCCTCCTAGCGGGATTTACAATGAGCAGTTCTTC
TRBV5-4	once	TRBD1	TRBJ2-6	CASRRGQGSFSGANVLTF	TGTGCCAGCAGGCGAGGACAGGGGAGTTTCTCTGGGGCCAACGTCCTGACTTTC
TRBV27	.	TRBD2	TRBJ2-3	CASSGSGTSGMVRNTQYF	TGTGCCAGCAGTGGGTCCGGGACTAGCGGGATGGTTAGGAATACGCAGTATTTT
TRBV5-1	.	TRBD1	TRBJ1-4	CASSLGAGGVNEKLFF	TGCGCCAGCAGCTTGGGAGCAGGGGGCGTTAATGAAAAACTGTTTTTT
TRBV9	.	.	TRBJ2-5	CASSGPQDQETQYF	TGTGCCAGCAGCGGACCCCAGGACCAAGAGACCCAGTACTTC
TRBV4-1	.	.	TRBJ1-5	CASSQDWGGNQPQHF	TGCGCCAGCAGCCAAGATTGGGGAGGGAATCAGCCCCAGCATTTT